This T cell receptor (beta chain) was captured by sequencing in a study of blood T cell repertoires in COVID-19. About the research overall: Samples taken during acute and convalescent COVID-19 were collected in the United States, Italy and Spain. T cells, B-cell-depleted T cells, or PBMCs provided the cDNA or gDNA that served as material.

This CDR3 spans 13 amino acids. Germline V lookup: CDR1 GTSNPN, CDR2 SVGIG (reference sequence). The V and J ends lost 3 bases and 5 bases respectively, with 8 bases between them. In the authors' workflow: Reference gene primer amplification gave estimated nucleated cell counts. Some clones are missing from TCRdb's copy, which holds only in-frame ones; the method was immunoSEQ multiplex PCR. V, J and clone size were drawn from that table, and D and trimming were deduced from the DNA. The sample yields fewer than 250,000 clones, under 80% seen once. This chain uses TRBV30 with TRBJ1-6; maybe TRBD1 (5 bases). This receptor was taken from a woman between 45 and 65 years old with acute or convalescent COVID-19. Sequenced sample: peripheral blood. The DNA for the CDR3 is TGTGCCTGGAGGGGGCTGAATAATTCACCCCTCCACTTT. Amino acid sequence: CAWRGLNNSPLHF.